Given below is one TCR beta chain in context. What it recognizes is unknown. The assay was immunoSEQ multiplex PCR, and TCRdb's table has in-frame clones only and misses some. The table has under 95,000 clones, more than 80% seen once. This sample is drawn from a study of OX40 agonist ivuxolimab in advanced cancers. Notes on the study in general: Averaged across samples, CD8+ T cells carried more expanded clones than CD4+ did. The authors did not determine the antigen specificity of the expanded peripheral T cells. Clonal expansion was seen in CD4+ and CD8+ blood T cells by week 6 at 0.1 to 3.0 mg/kg. Some patients who did not respond also had low normalized T-cell clonal expansion.

CDR1 is MDHEN and CDR2 is SYDVKM in the germline V gene. V was cut by 2 bases and J by 5 bases, with 6 bases left in between. This CDR3 has 13 residues. The source is an adult with an advanced solid tumor such as melanoma, head and neck, liver or kidney cancer. The sample here was CD4+ or CD8+ T cells sorted from blood, taken in a trial of the OX40 agonist ivuxolimab. This chain joins TRBV28 and TRBJ2-2, with D maybe TRBD1 (6 bases). CDR3 nucleotide sequence: TGTGCCAGCAGTTTACAGGGGACCGGGGAGCTGTTTTTT. Amino acids: CASSLQGTGELFF.